This is a list of T cell receptor beta chains from one sample in a study of blood T cell repertoires in COVID-19. Here immunoSEQ multiplex PCR was the method, and the copy in TCRdb shows in-frame clones only, minus some. The sample contains approximately 210,000 clones, approximately 90% of which appear only once. Sample: peripheral blood. These receptors were obtained from a human donor in a cohort sampled during active COVID-19. Each CDR3 is given with its conserved first and last residue. Each record gives: V gene, CDR3 length, clone size, J gene, CDR3 protein. Not all rows give a size; the values are once, few, many and, for expanded clones, a class.

v_call: TRBV24-1
cdr3_length: 15
clone_size: .
j_call: TRBJ2-3
cdr3_aa: CATSELARLADTQYF

v_call: TRBV10-3
cdr3_length: 14
clone_size: .
j_call: TRBJ1-1
cdr3_aa: CAISAGQGETEAFF

v_call: TRBV6-5
cdr3_length: 14
clone_size: once
j_call: TRBJ2-3
cdr3_aa: CASSSTPTGRGRSF

v_call: TRBV6-1
cdr3_length: 15
clone_size: .
j_call: TRBJ2-3
cdr3_aa: CASSEGLGPADTQYF

v_call: TRBV30
cdr3_length: 14
clone_size: .
j_call: TRBJ1-5
cdr3_aa: CAWSKTGSGQPQHF

v_call: TRBV2
cdr3_length: 16
clone_size: .
j_call: TRBJ2-3
cdr3_aa: CASSEWAGRNTDTQYF

v_call: TRBV11-2
cdr3_length: 16
clone_size: .
j_call: TRBJ2-5
cdr3_aa: CASRAISASGSLAQYF

v_call: TRBV24-1
cdr3_length: 17
clone_size: few
j_call: TRBJ2-1
cdr3_aa: CATSGAGANPSYNEQFF

v_call: TRBV6-5
cdr3_length: 15
clone_size: .
j_call: TRBJ2-1
cdr3_aa: CASCQAPPTSNEQFF

v_call: TRBV7-2
cdr3_length: 16
clone_size: .
j_call: TRBJ2-6
cdr3_aa: CASSLVAMSGANVLTF

v_call: TRBV6-5
cdr3_length: 16
clone_size: .
j_call: TRBJ2-2
cdr3_aa: CASSYSTSGSPGELFF

v_call: TRBV3-1/TRBV3-2
cdr3_length: 16
clone_size: .
j_call: TRBJ2-5
cdr3_aa: CASSPGLAGPSETQYF

v_call: TRBV2
cdr3_length: 12
clone_size: .
j_call: TRBJ2-1
cdr3_aa: CASSPLYNEQFF

v_call: TRBV5-8
cdr3_length: 16
clone_size: .
j_call: TRBJ2-7
cdr3_aa: CASYLEGRGTTYEQYF

v_call: TRBV7-9
cdr3_length: 14
clone_size: .
j_call: TRBJ1-2
cdr3_aa: CASSFPTTNYGYTF

v_call: TRBV27
cdr3_length: 13
clone_size: .
j_call: TRBJ1-2
cdr3_aa: CASSFSGFDGYTF

v_call: TRBV5-1
cdr3_length: 14
clone_size: .
j_call: TRBJ2-1
cdr3_aa: CASSRDLDANEQFF

v_call: TRBV30
cdr3_length: 13
clone_size: .
j_call: TRBJ1-4
cdr3_aa: CAWRRTGDEKLFF

v_call: TRBV3-1/TRBV3-2
cdr3_length: 16
clone_size: .
j_call: TRBJ2-6
cdr3_aa: CASSPRQISGANVLTF

v_call: TRBV20-1
cdr3_length: 15
clone_size: .
j_call: TRBJ2-7
cdr3_aa: CSASGGDRSIYEQYF

v_call: TRBV18
cdr3_length: 14
clone_size: .
j_call: TRBJ2-7
cdr3_aa: CASSPTGTTYEQYF

v_call: TRBV30
cdr3_length: 15
clone_size: .
j_call: TRBJ1-2
cdr3_aa: CAWWAVRDLNYGYTF

v_call: TRBV30
cdr3_length: 17
clone_size: once
j_call: TRBJ2-4
cdr3_aa: CAWSENYLAGGLNIQYF

v_call: TRBV6-5
cdr3_length: 15
clone_size: .
j_call: TRBJ2-5
cdr3_aa: CASRHSPFSQETQYF

v_call: TRBV28
cdr3_length: 16
clone_size: .
j_call: TRBJ2-7
cdr3_aa: CASALGTSGSKDEQYF

v_call: TRBV2
cdr3_length: 13
clone_size: .
j_call: TRBJ1-2
cdr3_aa: CASTGQANYGYTF

v_call: TRBV18
cdr3_length: 16
clone_size: .
j_call: TRBJ2-7
cdr3_aa: CASSPPVAEGTYEQYF